This TCR beta chain was obtained from a study of T-cell memory formation after mild COVID-19 (dated by TCRdb to the early 2020s). Turning to the overall study: Most TCR sequence clusters were specific to one of the two donors. T-cell clones expanding and contracting after mild COVID-19 in a couple of donors were tracked by longitudinal TCRalpha and TCRbeta repertoire sequencing. The cohort was made up of two young adult volunteers, one female and one male, who were previously healthy. The full study reports these points: Some responding clones were detected in pre-infection memory, which suggested that pre-existing cross-reactive memory T cells had joined the SARS-CoV-2 response. Balanced CD4/CD8 phenotypes were observed for clones contracting from day 15 to 85, whereas a bias towards CD4+ was observed for a second wave of clones expanding from day 15 to 37. Whether the second-wave clones peaking on day 37 were SARS-CoV-2 specific was not confirmed. Contracting CD4+ clones were located mainly in the CM and EM memory subsets, whereas CD8+ clones were found to be enriched in EMRA. Only two mild cases were covered in the study, and larger cohorts including severe cases with pre-infection samples were considered necessary.

On this clonotype itself: Which antigen it targets is not known. Within one base of it there is no much larger clone, and no base qualities were kept.

Reads for this sample came from an Illumina NovaSeq 6000. TCRalpha and TCRbeta cDNA libraries were built by 5'RACE with constant-segment primers, adding sample barcodes and unique molecular identifiers. RNA was extracted from every sample with Trizol reagent. Library amplification was performed in two PCR steps, and a second sample barcode and Illumina TruSeq adapters were introduced in the second step. Libraries were sequenced on an Illumina NovaSeq with 2 x 150 bp paired-end reads. In the source study's methods: Demultiplexing of reads and collapsing into UMI-guided consensus sequences were performed with migec v1.2.7. Using mixcr v2.1.11, UMI consensuses were aligned to TRA and TRB V and J templates and then assembled into clonotypes. Clonotypes were classified as expanded or contracted when called significant by both edgeR and NoisET, with noise models trained on biological replicates. For edgeR calls, the cutoffs were a false discovery rate-adjusted p below 0.01 and a log2 fold-change threshold of 1. As an exploratory analysis of dynamics, max-normalized trajectories of the 1000 most abundant clonotypes were examined by PCA with hierarchical clustering. The CD4 or CD8 phenotype of responding clones was assigned using the separately sequenced CD4+ and CD8+ repertoires. The raw public data were reprocessed by TCRdb itself: fastp quality trimming at Q25, MiXCR clonotype calling, in-frame beta chains only. Entries that share a CDR3 protein sequence are merged under the most common genes and DNA. V and J calls and clone size were set by TCRdb, not the authors. The sample has approximately 440,000 distinct CDR3 sequences on record, around 18% of them singletons. More than 8% of the sample is in the top ten clones.

The germline ends are 16 bases apart after V is trimmed by 5 bases and J by 0 bases. The CDR3 runs 16 residues from the cysteine to the phenylalanine. CDR3 DNA only is kept here, 48 bases in frame from base 1. Per the germline V gene, SGHTA is the CDR1 and FQGNSA is the CDR2. PBMCs were isolated by Ficoll-Paque density gradient centrifugation. The sequence was collected from an adult woman who had mild COVID-19 (a few samples of this study predate the infection). The sample titles of this study are shuffled in the database, so cell type and time point are left out; the donor was told from shared clones. The chain is made from TRBV7-2 and TRBJ1-1; the D gene cannot be named for sure. Sample: PBMCs or a T cell subset sorted from them (not recorded which). At the DNA level, the sequence is TGTGCCAGCAGCCTTCGACCCGTCACTATGAACACTGAAGCTTTCTTT. This gives the protein CASSLRPVTMNTEAFF. When the CDR3 is completed using the reference TRBV7-2 and TRBJ1-1 genes on either side, the full variable domain is GAGVSQSPSNKVTEKGKDVELRCDPISGHTALYWYRQSLGQGLEFLIYFQGNSAPDKSGLPSDRFSAERTGGSVSTLTIQRTQQEDSAVYLCASSLRPVTMNTEAFFGQGTRLTVV.